The 25 T cell receptor beta chains reported below all come from one sample, sequenced in a study of CD8+ T cells in alopecia areata (dated by TCRdb to 2016 to 2019). The library was prepared using the immunoSEQ multiplex PCR assay. RNA was extracted from all samples and reverse transcribed into cDNA as template for TCR sequencing. TCRdb stores this immuneACCESS table with in-frame sequences only. Part of the clones is absent; in the studies checked, under half of the shortfall reflects unresolved V genes, and no reason is known for the rest. In this sample the table shows about 200,000 clones, 57% of which occur a single time. The top ten clones comprise around 0.44% of the sample. The sample's time point label is to be understood as: baseline before oral tofacitinib. This specimen was CD4+ T cells sorted from blood, taken at week 0. These TCRs come from a human donor with alopecia areata.

The gene calls are TRBV27 and TRBJ2-1, with D hard to call. The V end lost 5 bases, the J end lost 13 bases, and 15 bases lay between the germline ends. CDR1 and CDR2 from the germline V gene are MNHEY and SMNVEV (reference sequence). The CDR3 length is 12 residues. CDR3 sequence: CASSPHTTLQFF. The DNA of the CDR3 is TGTGCCAGCAGTCCCCACACTACCCTCCAGTTCTTC.

The CDR3 bases are TGTGCCTGGAGTTTCACCGGGGAGCTGTTTTTT. Protein sequence: CAWSFTGELFF. The chain is built from TRBV30 and TRBJ2-2; no clear D gene. Germline V CDR1 and CDR2: GTSNPN, SVGIG (reference sequence). The CDR3 loop spans 11 amino acids. Trimming took 2 bases from V and 4 from J, leaving 2 bases between them.

The sample holds a few counts of this clone. The J gene is TRBJ2-2, the V gene TRBV6-5; D possibly corresponds to TRBD2 (5 bases). CDR3 length: 14 residues. CDR1 MNHEY and CDR2 SVGAGI come from the germline V gene. V was clipped by 6 bases and J by 4 bases, with 12 bases between them. CDR3 amino acids: CASRARAGTGELFF. The CDR3 DNA follows: TGTGCCAGCAGGGCGCGGGCGGGCACCGGGGAGCTGTTTTTT.

The rearrangement links TRBV11-3 to TRBJ2-2; D perhaps matches TRBD2 (5 bases). The V end was cut by 4 bases, the J end by 1 base, with 10 bases between. This CDR3 spans 15 amino acids. Germline V lookup: CDR1 SGHNT, CDR2 YENEEA. The CDR3 sequence is CASSSGVGNTGELFF. The DNA for the CDR3 is TGTGCCAGCAGCTCCGGGGTGGGGAACACCGGGGAGCTGTTTTTT. Based on the CDR3 plus reference TRBV11-3 and TRBJ2-2, the full variable domain is EAGVVQSPRYKIIEKKQPVAFWCNPISGHNTLYWYLQNLGQGPELLIRYENEEAVDDSQLPKDRFSAERLKGVDSTLKIQPAELGDSAVYLCASSSGVGNTGELFFGEGSRLTVL.

This clone was seen only once. The chain has TRBV6-1 and TRBJ2-5; D remains unclear. V was clipped by 4 bases and J by 2 bases, with 8 bases between them. Germline V gene lookup returns CDR1 MNHNS and CDR2 SASEGT. This CDR3 region has 13 residues. The CDR3 nucleotides read TGTGCCAGCAGTGGTCAGGTACAAGAGACCCAGTACTTC. This sequence encodes CASSGQVQETQYF.

To note about this clone: The sample has other DNA sequences that encode this CDR3 too. The gene calls are TRBV29-1 and TRBJ1-5, with D maybe TRBD1 (5 bases). The CDR3 extends over 13 amino acids. V was shortened by 6 bases and J by 1 base, with 10 bases between the two germline ends. CDR1 SQVTM and CDR2 ANQGSEA come from the germline V gene. The CDR3 nucleotides are TGCAGCGTACGGGGGGACAGCAATCAGCCCCAGCATTTT. As protein: CSVRGDSNQPQHF.

V gene TRBV6-1 combines with J gene TRBJ1-2; 7 bases are a match to TRBD1. The V gene end was trimmed by 5 bases and the J gene end by 6 bases; junction bases not matched to a gene: 3. Germline CDR1 is MNHNS and CDR2 is SASEGT. The CDR3 extends over 12 amino acids. Written as DNA, the CDR3 is TGTGCCAGCAGTCCACAGGGGAATGGCTACACCTTC. It is translated as CASSPQGNGYTF.

The rearrangement joins TRBV10-1 to TRBJ2-4; 8 nucleotides line up with TRBD2. This CDR3 is built from 16 residues. With V trimmed by 3 bases and J by 8 bases, 12 bases remained unmatched. CDR1 is WNHNN and CDR2 is SYGVQD in the germline V gene (reference sequence). The CDR3 region is CASSDSSGPPRDIQYF. CDR3 sequence (DNA): TGCGCCAGCAGTGATTCTAGCGGGCCCCCGAGGGACATTCAGTACTTC.

This chain links TRBV7-3 with TRBJ2-2; no definite D call. Germline V gene data show CDR1 as SGHTA and CDR2 as FQGTGA. This CDR3 is built from 13 residues. V gave up 5 bases and J gave up 6 bases, with 10 bases separating them. CDR3 loop: CASSTRWAGELFF. The CDR3 DNA is TGTGCCAGCAGCACCCGGTGGGCCGGGGAGCTGTTTTTT.

This clone appeared once. The CDR3 sequence: CASSLGFETQYF. CDR3 nucleotides: TGCGCCAGCAGCTTGGGTTTCGAGACCCAGTACTTC. The V and J genes are TRBV5-1 and TRBJ2-5; D is undetermined. The germline V gene encodes CDR1 SGHRS and CDR2 YFSETQ. V was shortened by 0 bases and J by 5 bases, with 5 bases between the two germline ends. The CDR3 spans 12 residues.

The chain combines TRBV6-5 with TRBJ2-2; a possible D gene is TRBD1 (6 bases). This CDR3 spans 13 amino acids. Trimming shortened V by 6 bases and J by 5 bases, and 10 bases separated the two germline ends. Germline CDR1 is MNHEY and CDR2 is SVGAGI. The CDR3: CASRARGTGELFF. CDR3 in DNA: TGTGCCAGCAGGGCCAGGGGTACCGGGGAGCTGTTTTTT.

This rearrangement joins TRBV5-1 to TRBJ2-3; 9 bases agree with TRBD2. Germline CDR1 SGHRS, CDR2 YFSETQ. V trimming: 0 bases; J trimming: 6 bases; junction bases outside the gene matches: 5. This CDR3 is 15 amino acids long. DNA of the CDR3: TGCGCCAGCAGCTTGGGCGGCGGGAGGGCGGATACGCAGTATTTT. Its protein product is CASSLGGGRADTQYF.

This clone showed up just once. The rearrangement links TRBV29-1 to TRBJ2-3; maybe TRBD1 (6 bases). The germline V gene has CDR1 SQVTM and CDR2 ANQGSEA. CDR3 length equals 13 residues. V was trimmed by 6 bases and J by 2 bases, leaving 12 bases between them. CDR3 nucleotide sequence: TGCAGCGTGGAATGGACAGCCACAGATACGCAGTATTTT. It codes for CSVEWTATDTQYF.

This clone has just a few counts. The V and J genes are TRBV9 and TRBJ2-7, with D unresolved. Looked up from germline, CDR1 is SGDLS and CDR2 is YYNGEE. Trimming stripped 0 bases from V and 3 bases from J, with 13 bases between. This CDR3 spans 15 amino acids. CDR3 protein: CASSVDSGRGYEQYF. CDR3 DNA: TGTGCCAGCAGCGTAGATTCCGGCCGCGGCTACGAGCAGTACTTC.

The CDR3 sequence is CASSSGQGAPAKNIQYF. CDR3 nucleotides: TGCGCCAGCAGCTCCGGACAGGGGGCGCCGGCCAAAAACATTCAGTACTTC. The V gene is TRBV5-1, the J gene TRBJ2-4; 11 positions match TRBD1. The CDR3 has 17 residues. Germline V gene lookup returns CDR1 SGHRS and CDR2 YFSETQ. The V gene end was trimmed by 3 bases and the J gene end by 1 base; junction bases not matched to a gene: 6. The entire variable domain, with the rest obtained from reference TRBV5-1 and TRBJ2-4, is as follows: KAGVTQTPRYLIKTRGQQVTLSCSPISGHRSVSWYQQTPGQGLQFLFEYFSETQRNKGNFPGRFSGRQFSNSRSEMNVSTLELGDSALYLCASSSGQGAPAKNIQYFGAGTRLSVL.

J is TRBJ2-7 and V is TRBV6-1; maybe TRBD1 (6 bases). Germline CDR1 reads MNHNS; CDR2 reads SASEGT. V shed 8 bases and J shed 1 base, with 12 bases lying between them. The CDR3 has 13 residues. In DNA, the CDR3 is TGTGCCAGCTCCCTCGACAGGTCCTACGAGCAGTACTTC. Its translation: CASSLDRSYEQYF.

The gene calls are TRBV29-1 and TRBJ2-2; D perhaps matches TRBD2 (5 bases). The germline gives CDR1 SQVTM, CDR2 ANQGSEA. CDR3 length: 12 amino acids. V was pared by 4 bases and J by 4 bases, with 7 bases between. The CDR3 is CSVGTFTGELFF. The CDR3 DNA follows: TGCAGCGTTGGGACTTTCACCGGGGAGCTGTTTTTT.

V is TRBV7-8 and J is TRBJ1-1; D is ambiguous. The germline CDR1 and CDR2 sequences are SGHVS and FQNEAQ. The CDR3 consists of 13 residues. V was trimmed by 1 base and J by 4 bases, leaving 7 bases between them. The CDR3 spells CASSLGGTTEAFF. The CDR3 DNA sequence: TGTGCCAGCAGCTTAGGGGGTACCACTGAAGCTTTCTTT.

This clone has a single count. This chain uses TRBV5-1 with TRBJ2-3; D ambiguous. Germline CDR1 and CDR2: SGHRS and YFSETQ. Deletions cut 5 bases from V and 3 bases from J, with 10 bases between. The CDR3 has 13 residues. The CDR3: CASRMGSTDTQYF. Here the CDR3 DNA reads TGCGCCAGCAGGATGGGATCTACAGATACGCAGTATTTT.

V is TRBV29-1 and J is TRBJ2-1, with 8 positions matching TRBD2. This CDR3 spans 14 amino acids. Germline assignment: CDR1 SQVTM and CDR2 ANQGSEA. Losses at the gene ends were 5 bases for V and 6 bases for J; bases not matched to a gene: 9. CDR3 sequence (DNA): TGCAGCGTTACAAGCGGGAGTAGTTTCAATGAGCAGTTCTTC. This translates into CSVTSGSSFNEQFF.

CDR3 DNA: TGTGCCAGCTCGCCCCAACTCGGCACAGATACGCAGTATTTT. Amino acids: CASSPQLGTDTQYF. The V call is TRBV18, the J call TRBJ2-3; no clear D gene. Deletions cut 6 bases from V and 1 base from J, with 11 bases between. The CDR3 has 14 amino acids. CDR1 KGHSH and CDR2 LQKENI come from the germline V gene.

The J gene is TRBJ1-2, the V gene TRBV4-2; 8 nucleotides agree with TRBD1. Germline CDR1 LGHNA, CDR2 YNFKEQ. The J segment lost 7 bases and the V segment lost 0 bases, leaving 7 bases of the junction unmatched. The CDR3 consists of 15 residues. The DNA for the CDR3 is TGTGCCAGCAGCCAAGATTGGACAGGGCGAGGTGGCTACACCTTC. As protein: CASSQDWTGRGGYTF.

In nucleotides, the CDR3 is TGTGCCAGCAGTTCCCCGGTGCGGGAGGTTGTGACCGGGGAGCTGTTTTTT. Translation gives CASSSPVREVVTGELFF. J is TRBJ2-2 and V is TRBV27; 8 positions match TRBD2. This CDR3 is built from 17 residues. The V gene end was trimmed by 4 bases and the J gene end by 5 bases; junction bases not matched to a gene: 12. Germline CDR1 reads MNHEY; CDR2 reads SMNVEV (reference sequence).

The chain recombines TRBV7-9 with TRBJ1-5; 7 bases map to TRBD1. CDR1 and CDR2 from the germline V gene are SEHNR and FQNEAQ (reference sequence). This CDR3 spans 14 amino acids. With V trimmed by 5 bases and J by 6 bases, 7 bases remained unmatched. The CDR3 region has the DNA TGTGCCAGCAGCCCTGGACAGGCAAGTCAGCCCCAGCATTTT. Amino acids: CASSPGQASQPQHF.

The rearrangement links TRBV29-1 to TRBJ2-5; D might be TRBD1 or TRBD2, each matching 6 bases. The V and J ends lost 7 bases and 5 bases respectively, with 14 bases between them. Germline V CDR1 and CDR2: SQVTM, ANQGSEA. The CDR3 length is 12 residues. CDR3 sequence (DNA): TGCAGCGGCCAGGGGAGGTACGAGACCCAGTACTTC. Amino acid sequence: CSGQGRYETQYF.